This TCR beta chain was observed in a study of blood T cell repertoires in COVID-19. Study-wide background: Italy, Spain and the United States were the sources of the convalescent and acute COVID-19 samples. T cells, B-cell-depleted T cells, or PBMCs provided the cDNA or gDNA that served as material.

On this clone: This same CDR3 is encoded by further DNA sequences in the sample.

The germline V gene encodes CDR1 SGHRS and CDR2 YFSETQ. V dropped 0 bases and J dropped 7; count of bases not matched to a gene: 1. The CDR3 is made up of 14 amino acids. Original analysis: Scientists estimated how many nucleated cells there were by amplifying reference gene primers. Libraries were prepared by immunoSEQ multiplex PCR; TCRdb keeps only in-frame clonotypes and omits some of them. V and J calls and clone size come straight from that table; D and trimming were deduced from the DNA. The data show 120,000 to 150,000 clones, with around 80% seen just once and around 35% held by the top ten.

The chain links TRBV5-1 to TRBJ1-6, with TRBD1 identical over 7 bases. The sample consisted of peripheral blood. The TCR originated in a human donor in a cohort sampled during active COVID-19. In nucleotides, the CDR3 is TGCGCCAGCAGCTTGGAACAGGGGAATTCACCCCTCCACTTT. Translated: CASSLEQGNSPLHF. Full variable domain (outside the CDR3, taken from reference TRBV5-1 and TRBJ1-6): KAGVTQTPRYLIKTRGQQVTLSCSPISGHRSVSWYQQTPGQGLQFLFEYFSETQRNKGNFPGRFSGRQFSNSRSEMNVSTLELGDSALYLCASSLEQGNSPLHFGNGTRLTVT.